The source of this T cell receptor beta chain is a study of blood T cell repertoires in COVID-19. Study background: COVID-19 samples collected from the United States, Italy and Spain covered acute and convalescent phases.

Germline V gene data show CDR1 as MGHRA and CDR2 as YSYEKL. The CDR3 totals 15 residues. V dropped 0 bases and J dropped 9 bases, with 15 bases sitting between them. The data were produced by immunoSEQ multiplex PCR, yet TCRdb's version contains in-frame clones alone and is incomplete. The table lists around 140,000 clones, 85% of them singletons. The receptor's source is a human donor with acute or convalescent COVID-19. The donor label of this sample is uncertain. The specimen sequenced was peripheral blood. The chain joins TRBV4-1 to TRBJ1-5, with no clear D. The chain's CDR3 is CASSQDLGGLRPQHF. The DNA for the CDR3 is TGCGCCAGCAGCCAAGATCTAGGAGGTTTGCGGCCCCAGCATTTT.